This TCR beta chain was found in a study of T cells after yellow fever vaccination. Study-wide points: FACS-sorted repertoires could contain abundant clonotypes contaminating from the bulk population.

The TCR cDNA carried a universal primer site and UMIs from 5'RACE template switching. TCRdb redid the calling of the 5' RACE reads with MiXCR, one entry per CDR3 protein. This repertoire shows roughly 190,000 distinct CDR3 sequences, roughly 11% found once; its top ten account for 36%. The V and J ends lost 3 bases and 0 bases respectively, with 20 bases between them. The CDR3 runs 18 residues. Germline-derived CDR1 and CDR2 are SGDLS and YYNGEE. About this clonotype: No antigen is known for it.

Source: CD8+ T cells sorted from PBMCs, taken 15 days after the yellow fever booster vaccination. This TCR was sampled from a man between 18 and 35 years old who received the YFV17D yellow fever vaccine. The genes are TRBV9 and TRBJ2-3; TRBD2 is a possible D gene (7 bases). The CDR3 here is CASSGGGRGPDSTDTQYF. For the CDR3, the DNA is TGTGCCAGCAGCGGCGGGGGACGGGGGCCTGACAGCACAGATACGCAGTATTTT.